The present T cell receptor (beta chain) was sequenced within a study of blood T cell repertoires in COVID-19. Study information: Sites in the United States, Italy and Spain provided acute and convalescent COVID-19 samples.

Germline-derived CDR1 and CDR2 are LGHNA and YSLEER. This CDR3 has 22 residues. Germline trimming cut 0 bases from V and 3 bases from J; bases unmatched to any gene: 14. Per the authors' pipeline: Amplifying reference gene primers gave estimates of nucleated cell counts. Generated by immunoSEQ multiplex PCR, the TCRdb table keeps only in-frame clones and is missing some. V and J calls and clone size come straight from that table; D and trimming were deduced from the DNA. The sample comprises some 110,000 clones, around 85% of which are singletons, and roughly 7.9% rests with the top ten. The chain recombines TRBV4-3 with TRBJ2-2; 15 bases agree with TRBD2. The receptor's source is a man in his sixties or seventies who had recovered from COVID-19. The sequencing input was peripheral blood. CDR3 sequence reads: CASSQERGIPGLAGGYTGELFF. DNA for the CDR3: TGCGCCAGCAGCCAAGAGAGGGGTATCCCGGGACTAGCGGGAGGTTACACCGGGGAGCTGTTTTTT.